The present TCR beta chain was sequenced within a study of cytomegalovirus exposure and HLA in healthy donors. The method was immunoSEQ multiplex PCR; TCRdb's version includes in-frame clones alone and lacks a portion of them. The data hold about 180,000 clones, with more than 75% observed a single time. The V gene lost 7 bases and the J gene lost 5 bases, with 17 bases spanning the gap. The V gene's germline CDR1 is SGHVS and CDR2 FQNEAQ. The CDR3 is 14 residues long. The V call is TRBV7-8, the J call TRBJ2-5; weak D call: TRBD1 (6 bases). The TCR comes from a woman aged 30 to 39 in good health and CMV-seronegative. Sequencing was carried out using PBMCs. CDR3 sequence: CASTQGLTGETQYF. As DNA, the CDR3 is TGTGCCAGCACCCAGGGGCTGACGGGGGAGACCCAGTACTTC.